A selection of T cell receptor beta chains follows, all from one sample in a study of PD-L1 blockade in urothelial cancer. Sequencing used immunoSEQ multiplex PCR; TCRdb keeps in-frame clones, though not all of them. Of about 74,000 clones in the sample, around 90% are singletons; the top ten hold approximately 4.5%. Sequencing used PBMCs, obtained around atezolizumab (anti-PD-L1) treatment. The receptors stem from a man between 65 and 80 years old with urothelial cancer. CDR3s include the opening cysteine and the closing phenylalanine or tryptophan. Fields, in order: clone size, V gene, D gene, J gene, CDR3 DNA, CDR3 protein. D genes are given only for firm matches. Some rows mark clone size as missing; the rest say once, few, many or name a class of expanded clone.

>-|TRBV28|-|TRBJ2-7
TGTGCCAGCAACGAGCGGAACTACGAGCAGTACTTC
CASNERNYEQYF
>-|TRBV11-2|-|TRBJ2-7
TGTGCCAGCAGCGACTCCGTTTACTACGAGCAGTACTTC
CASSDSVYYEQYF
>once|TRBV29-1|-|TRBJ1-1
TGCAGCGTCGGAGGGAGTTATGGGGGGAGCCCTGAAGCTTTCTTT
CSVGGSYGGSPEAFF
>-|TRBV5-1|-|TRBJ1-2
TGCGCCAGCAGCTTGGAGGTACCGGACAGCTACACCTTC
CASSLEVPDSYTF
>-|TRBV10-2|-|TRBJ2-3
TGCGCCAGCAGTGTCCCGGGACTTACGCAGTATTTT
CASSVPGLTQYF
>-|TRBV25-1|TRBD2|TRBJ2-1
TGTGCCAGCAGTGAATTTTCCGGGACTAGCTACAATGAGCAGTTCTTC
CASSEFSGTSYNEQFF
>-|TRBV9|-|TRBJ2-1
TGTGCCAGCAGCGTAGCTAGCGCACACTACAATGAGCAGTTCTTC
CASSVASAHYNEQFF
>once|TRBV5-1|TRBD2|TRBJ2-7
TGCGCCAGCAGCTTGGGCGGACTAGCGGGTATGGGCTCCTACGAGCAGTACTTC
CASSLGGLAGMGSYEQYF
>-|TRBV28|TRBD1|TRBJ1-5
TGTGCCAGCAGTCTGAGTGGACAGGGGGCGAGGCAGCCCCAGCATTTT
CASSLSGQGARQPQHF
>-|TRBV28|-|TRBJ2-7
TGTGCCAGCTCCGCGGGGGCGGCATACGAGCAGTACTTC
CASSAGAAYEQYF
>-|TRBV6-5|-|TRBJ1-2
TGTGCCAGCAGTTACGGGCAGAGCTATGGCTACACCTTC
CASSYGQSYGYTF
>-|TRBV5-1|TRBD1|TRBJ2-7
TGCGCCAGCAGCCTGACCCCGGGACAGGGGGCCTACGAGCAGTACTTC
CASSLTPGQGAYEQYF